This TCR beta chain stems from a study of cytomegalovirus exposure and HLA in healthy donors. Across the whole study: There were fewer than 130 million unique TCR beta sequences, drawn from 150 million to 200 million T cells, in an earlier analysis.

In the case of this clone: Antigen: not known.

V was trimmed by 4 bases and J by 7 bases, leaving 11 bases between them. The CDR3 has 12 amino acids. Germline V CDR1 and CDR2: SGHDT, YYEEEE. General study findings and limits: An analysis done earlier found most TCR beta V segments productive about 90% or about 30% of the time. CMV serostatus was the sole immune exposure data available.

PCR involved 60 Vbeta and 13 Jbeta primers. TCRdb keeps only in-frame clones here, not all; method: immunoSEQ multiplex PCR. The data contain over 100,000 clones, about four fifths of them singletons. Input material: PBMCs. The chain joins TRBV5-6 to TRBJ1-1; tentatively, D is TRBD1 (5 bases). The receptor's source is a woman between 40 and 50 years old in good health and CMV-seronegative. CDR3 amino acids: CASSQGHLEAFF. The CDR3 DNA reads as TGTGCCAGCAGCCAAGGACATCTTGAAGCTTTCTTT.